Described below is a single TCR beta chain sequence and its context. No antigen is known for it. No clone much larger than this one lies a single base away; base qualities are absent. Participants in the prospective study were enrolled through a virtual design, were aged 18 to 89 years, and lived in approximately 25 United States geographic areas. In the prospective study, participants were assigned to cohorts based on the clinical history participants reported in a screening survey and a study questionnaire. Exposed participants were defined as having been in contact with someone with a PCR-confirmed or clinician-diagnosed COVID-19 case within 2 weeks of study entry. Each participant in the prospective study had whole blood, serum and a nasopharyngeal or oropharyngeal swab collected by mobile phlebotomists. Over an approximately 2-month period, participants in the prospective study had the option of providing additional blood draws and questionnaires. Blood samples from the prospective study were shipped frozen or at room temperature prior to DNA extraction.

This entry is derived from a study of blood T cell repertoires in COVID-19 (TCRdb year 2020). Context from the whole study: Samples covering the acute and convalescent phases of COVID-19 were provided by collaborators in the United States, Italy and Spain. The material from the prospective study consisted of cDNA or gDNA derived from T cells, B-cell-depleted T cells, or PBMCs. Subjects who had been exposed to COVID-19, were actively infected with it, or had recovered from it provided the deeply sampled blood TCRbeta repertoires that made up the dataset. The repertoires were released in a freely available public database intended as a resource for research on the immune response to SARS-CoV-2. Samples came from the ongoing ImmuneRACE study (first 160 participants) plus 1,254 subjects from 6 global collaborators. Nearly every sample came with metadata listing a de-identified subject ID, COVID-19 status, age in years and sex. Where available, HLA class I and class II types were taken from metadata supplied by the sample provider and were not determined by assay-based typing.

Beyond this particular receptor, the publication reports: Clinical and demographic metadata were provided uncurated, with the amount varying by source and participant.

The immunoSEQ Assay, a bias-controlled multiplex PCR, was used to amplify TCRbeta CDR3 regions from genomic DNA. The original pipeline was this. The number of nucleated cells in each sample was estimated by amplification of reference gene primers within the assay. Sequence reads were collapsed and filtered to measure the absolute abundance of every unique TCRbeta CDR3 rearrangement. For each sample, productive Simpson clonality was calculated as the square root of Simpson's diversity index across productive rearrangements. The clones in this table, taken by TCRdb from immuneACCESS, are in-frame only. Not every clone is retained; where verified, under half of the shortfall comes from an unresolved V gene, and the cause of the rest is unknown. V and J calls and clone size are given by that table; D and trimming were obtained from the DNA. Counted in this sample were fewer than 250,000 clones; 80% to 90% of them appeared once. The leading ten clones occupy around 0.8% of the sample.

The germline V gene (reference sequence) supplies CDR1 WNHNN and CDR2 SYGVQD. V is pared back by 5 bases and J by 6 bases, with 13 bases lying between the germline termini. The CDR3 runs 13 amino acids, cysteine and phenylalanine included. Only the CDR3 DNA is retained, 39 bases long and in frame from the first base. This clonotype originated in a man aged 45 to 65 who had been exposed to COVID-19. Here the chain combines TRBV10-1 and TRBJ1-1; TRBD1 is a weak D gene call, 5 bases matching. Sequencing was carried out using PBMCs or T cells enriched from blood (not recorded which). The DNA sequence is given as TGCGCCAGCAGTAGGACAAGGGGCTCTGAAGCTTTCTTT. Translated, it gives CASSRTRGSEAFF.